One sample yielded the 23 T cell receptor beta chains listed below, sequenced in a study of T cell responses to AZD1222 COVID-19 vaccine. Measured with immunoSEQ multiplex PCR; TCRdb has only the in-frame clones, and not every one. Of about 150,000 clones in the sample, approximately 91% were seen once. This specimen was peripheral blood, taken 28 days after the second AZD1222 dose. The receptors stem from an adult who received the AZD1222 COVID-19 vaccine.

To note about this clone: A read error may produce the germline difference seen at one junction end. This chain joins TRBV5-4 and TRBJ2-7, with TRBD2 identical over 8 bases. CDR3 length equals 15 residues. Germline values: CDR1 SGHNT, CDR2 YYREEE (reference sequence). CDR3 nucleotide sequence: TGTGCCAGCAGCTTGGTTAGCGGGGCGTCCTACGAACAGTACTTC. It translates to CASSLVSGASYEQYF. The variable domain in full, completed from reference TRBV5-4 and TRBJ2-7, reads ETGVTQSPTHLIKTRGQQVTLRCSSQSGHNTVSWYQQALGQGPQFIFQYYREEENGRGNFPPRFSGLQFPNYSSELNVNALELDDSALYLCASSLVSGASYEQYFGPGTRLTVT.

This chain joins TRBV7-9 and TRBJ2-7; 10 bases fit TRBD1. Germline lookup yields CDR1 SEHNR and CDR2 FQNEAQ (reference sequence). After removal of 3 bases from V and 3 bases from J, the junction contained 2 bases not matched to a gene. The CDR3 has 14 residues. CDR3 protein: CASSFGTGDYEQYF. For the CDR3, the DNA is TGTGCCAGCAGCTTTGGGACAGGGGACTACGAGCAGTACTTC.

The genes are TRBV23-1 and TRBJ2-7; D tentatively fits TRBD1 or TRBD2 (5 bases each). TRBV23-1 is an ORF; its function is uncertain. The V and J ends lost 6 bases and 3 bases respectively, with 9 bases between them. CDR3 length equals 12 residues. CDR3 region: CASRGRYYEQYF. CDR3 in DNA: TGCGCCAGCAGGGGACGGTACTACGAGCAGTACTTC.

The chain links TRBV19 to TRBJ1-6; D perhaps matches TRBD1 (5 bases). CDR3 length equals 16 residues. V was pared by 3 bases and J by 7 bases, with 16 bases between. Germline V gene data show CDR1 as LNHDA and CDR2 as SQIVND (reference sequence). DNA of the CDR3: TGTGCCAGTAGTATGGCGGGGGTCGAGGGGAATTCACCCCTCCACTTT. This translates into CASSMAGVEGNSPLHF.

J is TRBJ1-1 and V is TRBV29-1, with 7 bases lining up with TRBD1. Losses at the gene ends were 1 base for V and 1 base for J; bases not matched to a gene: 6. The CDR3 sequence is 15 residues long. The germline CDR1 and CDR2 sequences are SQVTM and ANQGSEA. The DNA for the CDR3 is TGCAGCGTTGAAGTCCCCAGACAGGGGAACACTGAAGCTTTCTTT. Protein sequence: CSVEVPRQGNTEAFF.

The chain recombines TRBV12-1 with TRBJ2-4; the table gives TRBD1 as D, unverified against the DNA. TRBV12-1 counts as a pseudogene. The CDR3 consists of 13 residues. CDR3 in amino acids: CASSFTEPNIQYF. CDR3 DNA: TGTGCCAGCAGCTTTACAGAGCCGAACATTCAGTACTTC.

The chain combines TRBV6-4 with TRBJ1-6, with D unclear. The CDR3 spans 16 residues. Looked up from germline, CDR1 is MRHNA and CDR2 is SNTAGT. Deletions cut 6 bases from V and 0 bases from J, with 12 bases between. CDR3 bases: TGTGCCAGCAGGCAGGAGGGAAGCTCCTATAATTCACCCCTCCACTTT. It specifies CASRQEGSSYNSPLHF.

This clone appeared once. The CDR3 DNA sequence: TGTGCCAGCAGCCCAGACGGACAGCATGATCCGGCTGACACCATATATTTT. Its protein product is CASSPDGQHDPADTIYF. J is TRBJ1-3 and V is TRBV7-9; weak D call: TRBD1 (6 bases). CDR1 is SEHNR, CDR2 FQNEAQ, per germline (reference sequence). V shed 5 bases and J shed 8 bases, with 25 bases lying between them. This CDR3 contains 17 residues.

The J gene is TRBJ2-3, the V gene TRBV5-8, with D tentatively TRBD2 (6 bases). Germline loops: CDR1 SGHTS, CDR2 YDEGEE. The V end was cut by 2 bases, the J end by 6 bases, with 16 bases between. This CDR3 is built from 15 residues. This CDR3 is CASSFRGSLEDTQYF. Here the CDR3 DNA reads TGTGCCAGCAGCTTCCGGGGGTCATTGGAGGATACGCAGTATTTT.

This CDR3 reads CASSFVQDGAEAFF. The CDR3 coding sequence is TGTGCCAGCAGCTTCGTGCAGGACGGGGCTGAAGCTTTCTTT. The genes are TRBV7-9 and TRBJ1-1; unclear D gene. Trimming took 3 bases from V and 6 from J, leaving 14 bases between them. Germline V gene sequence: CDR1 SEHNR, CDR2 FQNEAQ (reference sequence). This CDR3 has 14 amino acids.

The V call is TRBV2, the J call TRBJ2-7; 9 positions match TRBD2. CDR3 length: 15 amino acids. V lost 3 bases, J lost 1 base, and 4 bases stayed unmatched. CDR1 is SNHLY, CDR2 FYNNEI, per germline. The CDR3 nucleotides read TGTGCCAGCAGTGATTTGCTAGCGGGATCCTACGAGCAGTACTTC. Translation: CASSDLLAGSYEQYF.

The J gene is TRBJ1-5, the V gene TRBV3-1 (or the pseudogene TRBV3-2), with unresolved D. Per germline, CDR1 LGHDT and CDR2 YNNKEL (reference sequence). This CDR3 region has 13 residues. Trimming stripped 3 bases from V and 4 bases from J, with 7 bases between. The CDR3 protein is CASSHTVNQPQHF. CDR3 nucleotide sequence: TGTGCCAGCAGCCACACAGTTAATCAGCCCCAGCATTTT.

In nucleotides, the CDR3 is TGTGCCAGCAGCTCGGGCTACAGGGGCGCCCTCTCTGGGGCCAACGTCCTGACTTTC. It is translated as CASSSGYRGALSGANVLTF. The chain recombines TRBV5-6 with TRBJ2-6; the match to TRBD1 covers 7 bases. The CDR3 consists of 19 residues. The V segment lost 3 bases and the J segment 0 bases; nucleotides outside the gene matches: 12. Germline-derived CDR1 and CDR2 are SGHDT and YYEEEE.

The chain recombines TRBV18 with TRBJ2-2; 9 nucleotides agree with TRBD2. Trimming at V came to 1 base and at J to 4 bases, leaving 4 bases not matched to a gene. The CDR3 has 16 amino acids. CDR1 KGHSH and CDR2 LQKENI come from the germline V gene. CDR3: CASSPRGSGGTGELFF. In DNA, the CDR3 is TGTGCCAGCTCACCACGGGGTAGCGGGGGCACCGGGGAGCTGTTTTTT.

The genes are TRBV19 and TRBJ1-5; D is ambiguous. Trimming took 6 bases from V and 0 from J, leaving 6 bases between them. Germline V gene sequence: CDR1 LNHDA, CDR2 SQIVND (reference sequence). This CDR3 is 13 amino acids long. CDR3 in amino acids: CASREYSNQPQHF. The DNA of the CDR3 is TGTGCCAGTAGGGAGTATAGCAATCAGCCCCAGCATTTT.

The CDR3 is CASSQSGTSGGAGYNEQFF. CDR3 DNA: TGTGCCAGCAGCCAGTCCGGGACTAGCGGGGGGGCGGGCTACAATGAGCAGTTCTTC. The chain uses TRBV3-1 (or the pseudogene TRBV3-2) and TRBJ2-1, with 16 bases aligning to TRBD2. CDR1 is LGHDT and CDR2 is YNNKEL in the germline V gene (reference sequence). The CDR3 is 19 amino acids. V gave up 3 bases and J gave up 3 bases; unmatched junction bases: 8.

In this sample, this clone is medium-sized. V is TRBV23-1 and J is TRBJ1-2; D is uncertain. Being an ORF, TRBV23-1 has a function that is uncertain. V was clipped by 0 bases and J by 5 bases, with 19 bases between them. This CDR3 region has 17 residues. CDR3 amino acids: CASSQSLAELQSYGYTF. The CDR3 DNA follows: TGCGCCAGCAGTCAATCGTTGGCAGAGCTCCAAAGTTATGGCTACACCTTC.

Only one count was recorded for this clone. The CDR3 nucleotides are TGTGCCAGCAGCTTCTCTAAATTGGGGACTGAAGCTTTCTTT. Translated, it gives CASSFSKLGTEAFF. This sequence joins TRBV7-9 and TRBJ1-1, with D hard to call. The CDR3 has 14 amino acids. Germline lookup yields CDR1 SEHNR and CDR2 FQNEAQ (reference sequence). The germline V and J ends were trimmed by 3 bases and 5 bases, with 13 bases remaining between them.

The genes are TRBV24-1 and TRBJ2-5, with D unclear. CDR3 length equals 13 residues. Trimming stripped 6 bases from V and 3 bases from J, with 10 bases between. The germline CDR1 and CDR2 sequences are KGHDR and SFDVKD. The CDR3: CATSNVGEETQYF. The CDR3, as DNA: TGTGCCACCAGTAATGTAGGTGAAGAGACCCAGTACTTC.

The genes are TRBV2 and TRBJ2-1, with TRBD1 as a possible D gene (6 bases). Deletions cut 6 bases from V and 15 bases from J, with 21 bases between. This CDR3 comprises 13 residues. CDR1 is SNHLY, CDR2 FYNNEI, per germline. CDR3 loop: CASRATGIGTGFF. CDR3 nucleotides: TGTGCCAGCAGAGCTACAGGGATTGGGACGGGGTTCTTC. Looking up the rest from reference TRBV2 and TRBJ2-1 gives the full variable domain: EPEVTQTPSHQVTQMGQEVILRCVPISNHLYFYWYRQILGQKVEFLVSFYNNEISEKSEIFDDQFSVERPDGSNFTLKIRSTKLEDSAMYFCASRATGIGTGFFGPGTRLTVL.

This clone was found once. The gene calls are TRBV27 and TRBJ1-2; 7 bases line up with TRBD1. The J segment lost 8 bases and the V segment lost 2 bases, leaving 8 bases of the junction unmatched. The CDR3 consists of 14 residues. Germline CDR1 is MNHEY and CDR2 is SMNVEV (reference sequence). CDR3 DNA sequence: TGTGCCAGCAGTTTACAGGGGGGCTGGCAAGGCTACACCTTC. Protein: CASSLQGGWQGYTF.

The rearrangement links TRBV7-8 to TRBJ1-5; no reliable D call. Germline V gene sequence: CDR1 SGHVS, CDR2 FQNEAQ. With 4 bases removed from V and 4 bases from J, the gap between germline ends came to 14 bases. CDR3 length: 15 residues. DNA of the CDR3: TGTGCCAGCAGCTCCGCTGGGATATTGAATCAGCCCCAGCATTTT. Translated: CASSSAGILNQPQHF.

The V gene is TRBV10-2, the J gene TRBJ2-3, with TRBD2 matching 12 bases. The CDR3 is 17 amino acids. The germline gives CDR1 WSHSY, CDR2 SAAADI. V lost 2 bases, J lost 2 bases, and 5 bases stayed unmatched. CDR3 in amino acids: CASSEASGGAVTDTQYF. The CDR3 coding sequence is TGCGCCAGCAGTGAGGCTAGCGGGGGGGCAGTCACAGATACGCAGTATTTT.